This is a list of T cell receptor beta chains from one sample in a study of liver allograft versus peripheral blood T cells. TCRdb re-called the reads through MiXCR, storing one row per CDR3 protein. Among several thousand distinct CDR3 sequences listed, over 14% were seen once. Receptors originate from a human patient who had a liver transplant. Some T cells may have come from the graft donor. CDR3s include the opening cysteine and the closing phenylalanine or tryptophan. A D gene is named only where the DNA matches it firmly. Clone size is given for some rows only: seen once, a few or many times, or a class if the clone is expanded.

CDR3	DNA	size	D	V	J
CASSKPVATDHPNIQYF	TGTGCCAGCAGCAAACCGGTCGCAACAGATCACCCAAACATTCAGTACTTC	.	.	TRBV7-9	TRBJ2-4
CASSLGSTAFYTGELFF	TGTGCCAGCAGCTTAGGTTCGACAGCCTTTTACACCGGGGAGCTGTTTTTT	few	.	TRBV11-2	TRBJ2-2
CASNPQSGQGTYGYTF	TGTGCCAGTAACCCCCAGAGCGGACAGGGGACCTATGGCTACACCTTC	medium-sized	TRBD1	TRBV19	TRBJ1-2
CASSPQGVRTEAFF	TGTGCCAGCTCACCGCAGGGGGTGCGGACTGAAGCTTTCTTT	few	TRBD1	TRBV18	TRBJ1-1
CSARGTSGMYNEQFF	TGCAGTGCTAGAGGAACTAGCGGAATGTACAATGAGCAGTTCTTC	.	TRBD2	TRBV20-1	TRBJ2-1
CASSYSEGPLHF	TGTGCCAGCAGTTATTCCGAGGGGCCCCTCCACTTT	medium-sized	.	TRBV6-5	TRBJ1-6
CASSRAVTSTDTQYF	TGTGCCAGTAGCCGAGCGGTAACTAGCACAGATACGCAGTATTTT	few	.	TRBV19	TRBJ2-3
CAWSKPAGGETQYF	TGTGCCTGGAGTAAACCAGCAGGGGGAGAGACCCAGTACTTC	many	TRBD1	TRBV30	TRBJ2-5
CSASLPTSGTQETQYF	TGCAGTGCTAGCTTACCGACTAGCGGGACTCAAGAGACCCAGTACTTC	.	TRBD2	TRBV20-1	TRBJ2-5
CASRGSWVPGSDEQYF	TGTGCCAGCAGGGGGTCCTGGGTGCCGGGAAGCGACGAGCAGTACTTC	few	.	TRBV12-3/TRBV12-4	TRBJ2-7
CASTPSLGTGPYEQYF	TGTGCCAGCACCCCTTCCCTCGGGACAGGACCCTACGAGCAGTACTTC	.	TRBD1	TRBV6-2/TRBV6-3	TRBJ2-7
CSARDRGGADTQYF	TGCAGTGCTAGAGATCGAGGGGGGGCAGATACGCAGTATTTT	few	.	TRBV20-1	TRBJ2-3
CASSPSGTGELFF	TGTGCCAGCAGCCCTAGTGGTACCGGGGAGCTGTTTTTT	.	.	TRBV11-2	TRBJ2-2
CASSLRSLSPGANVLTF	TGTGCCAGCAGCTTACGATCTCTGTCACCTGGGGCCAACGTCCTGACTTTC	medium-sized	.	TRBV5-4	TRBJ2-6
CASSLDRGRGYTF	TGTGCCAGCAGCCTGGACAGGGGTCGTGGCTACACCTTC	medium-sized	TRBD1	TRBV5-4	TRBJ1-2
CASSFSDGGLATQYF	TGTGCCAGCAGCTTCTCGGACGGTGGCTTAGCGACCCAGTACTTC	.	.	TRBV6-5	TRBJ2-5
CASSTKGGSGNYEQYF	TGTGCCAGCAGTACTAAAGGCGGCAGCGGGAACTACGAGCAGTACTTC	few	TRBD2	TRBV12-3/TRBV12-4	TRBJ2-7
CASSLTSGRSETQYF	TGTGCCAGTAGTCTCACTAGCGGGAGAAGTGAGACCCAGTACTTC	few	TRBD2	TRBV19	TRBJ2-5
CASTSLYGYTF	TGTGCCAGCACCAGCCTCTATGGCTACACCTTC	medium-sized	.	TRBV6-1	TRBJ1-2
CASSLPLSSGEQFF	TGTGCCAGCAGCTTACCCCTCTCGTCGGGGGAGCAGTTCTTC	.	.	TRBV7-2	TRBJ2-1
CAWRRQDLGEQYF	TGTGCCTGGAGGCGCCAGGACTTAGGCGAGCAGTACTTC	.	.	TRBV30	TRBJ2-7
CSASRGGSTEAFF	TGCAGTGCCTCCCGGGGGGGAAGCACTGAAGCTTTCTTT	.	.	TRBV20-1	TRBJ1-1
CASSPPFGTGGYEQYF	TGTGCCAGCTCACCACCCTTCGGGACGGGGGGATACGAGCAGTACTTC	many	TRBD2	TRBV18	TRBJ2-7
CASSRAGGGYTF	TGTGCCAGCAGTAGGGCAGGGGGTGGCTACACCTTC	few	TRBD1	TRBV12-3/TRBV12-4	TRBJ1-2
CASSGTWQGAGSYNEQFF	TGTGCCAGCAGTGGAACTTGGCAGGGGGCCGGGTCCTACAATGAGCAGTTCTTC	.	TRBD1	TRBV27	TRBJ2-1
CSARSPQNTGELFF	TGCAGTGCTAGAAGCCCCCAGAACACCGGGGAGCTGTTTTTT	.	.	TRBV20-1	TRBJ2-2